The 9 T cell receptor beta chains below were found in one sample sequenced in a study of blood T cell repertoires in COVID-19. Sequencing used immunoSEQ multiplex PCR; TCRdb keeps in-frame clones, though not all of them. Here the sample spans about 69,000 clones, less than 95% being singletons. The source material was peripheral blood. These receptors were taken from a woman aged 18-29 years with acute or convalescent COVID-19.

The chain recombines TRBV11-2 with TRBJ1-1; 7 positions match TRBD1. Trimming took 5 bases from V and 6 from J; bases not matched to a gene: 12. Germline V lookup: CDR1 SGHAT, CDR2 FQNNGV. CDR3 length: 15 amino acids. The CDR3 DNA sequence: TGTGCCAGCAGCCGCGGTGCCCTCAGGGGGGCTGAAGCTTTCTTT. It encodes CASSRGALRGAEAFF.

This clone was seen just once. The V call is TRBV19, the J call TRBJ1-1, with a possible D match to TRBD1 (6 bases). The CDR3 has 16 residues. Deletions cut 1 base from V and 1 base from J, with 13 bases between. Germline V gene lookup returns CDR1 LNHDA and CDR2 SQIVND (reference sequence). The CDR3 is CASSIAAGTPNTEAFF. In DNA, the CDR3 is TGTGCCAGTAGTATAGCTGCCGGGACACCGAACACTGAAGCTTTCTTT.

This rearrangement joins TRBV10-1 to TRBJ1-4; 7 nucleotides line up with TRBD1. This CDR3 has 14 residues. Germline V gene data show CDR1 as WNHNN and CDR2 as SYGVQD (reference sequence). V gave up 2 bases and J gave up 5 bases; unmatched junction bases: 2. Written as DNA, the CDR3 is TGCGCCAGCAGTGAGGGGACAGAGAATGAAAAACTGTTTTTT. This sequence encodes CASSEGTENEKLFF.

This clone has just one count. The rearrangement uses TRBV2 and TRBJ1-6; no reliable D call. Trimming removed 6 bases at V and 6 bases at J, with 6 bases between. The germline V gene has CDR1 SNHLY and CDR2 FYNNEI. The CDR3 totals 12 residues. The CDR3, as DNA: TGTGCCAGCAGGGAGCTTAATTCACCCCTCCACTTT. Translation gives CASRELNSPLHF.

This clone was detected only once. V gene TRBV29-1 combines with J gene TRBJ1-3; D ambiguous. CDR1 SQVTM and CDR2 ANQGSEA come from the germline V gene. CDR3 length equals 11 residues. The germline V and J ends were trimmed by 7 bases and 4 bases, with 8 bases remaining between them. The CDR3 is CSATLGNTIYF. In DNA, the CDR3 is TGCAGCGCAACTCTGGGAAACACCATATATTTT. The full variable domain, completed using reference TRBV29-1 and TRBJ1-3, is SAVISQKPSRDICQRGTSLTIQCQVDSQVTMMFWYRQQPGQSLTLIATANQGSEATYESGFVIDKFPISRPNLTFSTLTVSNMSPEDSSIYLCSATLGNTIYFGEGSWLTVV.

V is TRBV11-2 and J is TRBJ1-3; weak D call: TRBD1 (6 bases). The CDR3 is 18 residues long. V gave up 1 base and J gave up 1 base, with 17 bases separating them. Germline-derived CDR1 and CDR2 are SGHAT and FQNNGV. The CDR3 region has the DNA TGTGCCAGCAGCTTAGTGAGGAACAGGGAAGATTCTGGAAACACCATATATTTT. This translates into CASSLVRNREDSGNTIYF.

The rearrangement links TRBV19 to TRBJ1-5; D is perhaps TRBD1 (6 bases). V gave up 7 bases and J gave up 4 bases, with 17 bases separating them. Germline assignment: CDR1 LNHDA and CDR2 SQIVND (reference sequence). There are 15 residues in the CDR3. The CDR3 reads CASTQDSRPNQPQHF. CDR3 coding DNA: TGTGCCAGTACCCAGGACAGCCGTCCTAATCAGCCCCAGCATTTT.

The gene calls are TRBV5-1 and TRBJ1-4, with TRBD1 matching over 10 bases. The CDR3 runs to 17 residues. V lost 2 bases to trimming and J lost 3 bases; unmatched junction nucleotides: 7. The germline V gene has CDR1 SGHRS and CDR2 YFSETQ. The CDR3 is CASSFTGQGMANEKLFF. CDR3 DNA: TGCGCCAGCAGCTTTACGGGACAGGGGATGGCTAATGAAAAACTGTTTTTT.

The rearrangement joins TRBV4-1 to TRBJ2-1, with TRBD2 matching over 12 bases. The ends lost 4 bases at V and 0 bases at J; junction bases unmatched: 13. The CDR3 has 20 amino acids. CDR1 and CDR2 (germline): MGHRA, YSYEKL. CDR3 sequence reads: CASSPQGEQTSGSSYNEQFF. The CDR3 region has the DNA TGCGCCAGCAGCCCACAAGGGGAACAGACTAGCGGGAGCTCCTACAATGAGCAGTTCTTC.